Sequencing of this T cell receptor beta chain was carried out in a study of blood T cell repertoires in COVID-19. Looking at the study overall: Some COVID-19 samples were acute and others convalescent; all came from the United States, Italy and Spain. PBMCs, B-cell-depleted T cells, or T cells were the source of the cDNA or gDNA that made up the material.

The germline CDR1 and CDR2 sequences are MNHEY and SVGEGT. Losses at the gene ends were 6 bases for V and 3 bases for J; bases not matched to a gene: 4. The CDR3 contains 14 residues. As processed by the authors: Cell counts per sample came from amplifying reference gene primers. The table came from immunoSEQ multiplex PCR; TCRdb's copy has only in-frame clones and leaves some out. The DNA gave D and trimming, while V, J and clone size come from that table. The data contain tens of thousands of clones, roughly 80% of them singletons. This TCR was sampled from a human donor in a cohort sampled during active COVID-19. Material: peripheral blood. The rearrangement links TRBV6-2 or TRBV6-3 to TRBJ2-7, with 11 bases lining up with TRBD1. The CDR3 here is CASSAGTGGYEQYF. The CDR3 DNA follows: TGTGCCAGCAGCGCCGGGACAGGGGGCTACGAGCAGTACTTC.